This T cell receptor beta chain was identified during a study of CD8+ T cells in alopecia areata. Once RNA had been extracted, it was reverse transcribed into cDNA to act as the sequencing template. Produced via immunoSEQ multiplex PCR; TCRdb's table is partial and in-frame only. The table records 150,000 to 200,000 clones, 55% to 65% of them present only once. V gave up 4 bases and J gave up 0 bases, with 10 bases separating them. This CDR3 has 14 amino acids. From germline, CDR1 is SQVTM and CDR2 ANQGSEA. As to this clone: The target antigen is unknown.

Cell sorting on a FACSAria was used to separate CD4+ and CD8+ T cells from the PBMCs. Study-wide points: Sequences from scalp samples also cover resident alphabeta T cells of normal skin. Especially in alopecia totalis/universalis, lesional scalp showed greater clonality than normal scalp did. Patients shared TCRs less clearly than mice did, possibly owing to HLA.

This clonotype was obtained from a human donor in good health. Material for sequencing was CD4+ T cells sorted from blood. The chain links TRBV29-1 to TRBJ1-3, with no clear D. The CDR3 bases are TGCAGCGTTGTGGTTGGGAGCTCTGGAAACACCATATATTTT. This translates into CSVVVGSSGNTIYF.